This T cell receptor beta chain was observed in a study of shared clonotypes between healthy human individuals. This clone was seen only once. The CDR3 length is 15 residues. Germline assignment: CDR1 SGHTA and CDR2 FQGNSA. Trimming pared 1 base from V and 10 bases from J, leaving 14 bases between. Generated by immunoSEQ multiplex PCR, the TCRdb table keeps only in-frame clones and is missing some. The sample includes millions of clones, more than 80% of them seen just once. The rearrangement joins TRBV7-2 to TRBJ1-6, with D possibly being TRBD1 (5 bases). Material for sequencing was naive CD4+ T cells sorted from blood. Regarding subset: CD45RA+ positively selected. The clonotype comes from a man younger than 30 in good health. The CDR3 spells CASSLGGDVRSPLHF. The CDR3 region has the DNA TGTGCCAGCAGCTTAGGAGGGGACGTCCGATCACCCCTCCACTTT. Together with reference TRBV7-2 and TRBJ1-6, the CDR3 gives the full variable domain: GAGVSQSPSNKVTEKGKDVELRCDPISGHTALYWYRQSLGQGLEFLIYFQGNSAPDKSGLPSDRFSAERTGGSVSTLTIQRTQQEDSAVYLCASSLGGDVRSPLHFGNGTRLTVT.